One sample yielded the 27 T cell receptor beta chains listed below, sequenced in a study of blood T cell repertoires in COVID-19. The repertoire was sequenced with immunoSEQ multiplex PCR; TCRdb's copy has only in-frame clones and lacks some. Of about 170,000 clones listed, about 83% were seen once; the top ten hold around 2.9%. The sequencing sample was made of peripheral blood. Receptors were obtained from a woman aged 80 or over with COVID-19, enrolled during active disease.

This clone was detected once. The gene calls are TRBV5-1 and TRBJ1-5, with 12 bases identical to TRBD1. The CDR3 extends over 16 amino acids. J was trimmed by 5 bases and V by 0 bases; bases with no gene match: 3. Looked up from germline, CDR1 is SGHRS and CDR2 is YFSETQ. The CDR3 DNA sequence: TGCGCCAGCAGCTTGGCGGGACAGGGGGCGGATCAGCCCCAGCATTTT. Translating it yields CASSLAGQGADQPQHF.

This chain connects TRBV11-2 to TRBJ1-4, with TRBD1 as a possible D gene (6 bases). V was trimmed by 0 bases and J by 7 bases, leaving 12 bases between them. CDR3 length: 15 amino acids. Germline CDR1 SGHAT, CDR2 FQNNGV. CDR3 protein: CASSLEGRGTEKLFF. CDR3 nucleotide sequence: TGTGCCAGCAGCTTAGAGGGCAGGGGTACTGAAAAACTGTTTTTT.

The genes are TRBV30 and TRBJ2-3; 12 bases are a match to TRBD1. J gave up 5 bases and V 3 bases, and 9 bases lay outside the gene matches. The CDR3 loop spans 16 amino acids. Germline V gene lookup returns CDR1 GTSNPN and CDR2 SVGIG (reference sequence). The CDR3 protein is CAWSRPGTGGQDTQYF. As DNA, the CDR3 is TGTGCCTGGAGCCGACCCGGGACAGGGGGCCAAGATACGCAGTATTTT.

The CDR3 coding sequence is TGTGCCAGCAGCCCCCAGACGGGCACTGAAGCTTTCTTT. Translating gives CASSPQTGTEAFF. The chain couples TRBV6-5 to TRBJ1-1; no firm D call. Per the germline V gene, CDR1 is MNHEY and CDR2 is SVGAGI. V lost 6 bases and J 4 bases, leaving 12 bases between the germline ends. This CDR3 comprises 13 residues.

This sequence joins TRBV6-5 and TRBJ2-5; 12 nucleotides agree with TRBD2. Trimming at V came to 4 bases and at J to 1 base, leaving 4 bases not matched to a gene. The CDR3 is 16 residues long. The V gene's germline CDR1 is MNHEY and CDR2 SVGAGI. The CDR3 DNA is TGTGCCAGCAGTTCACGACTAGCGGGGGCCCAAGAGACCCAGTACTTC. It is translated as CASSSRLAGAQETQYF.

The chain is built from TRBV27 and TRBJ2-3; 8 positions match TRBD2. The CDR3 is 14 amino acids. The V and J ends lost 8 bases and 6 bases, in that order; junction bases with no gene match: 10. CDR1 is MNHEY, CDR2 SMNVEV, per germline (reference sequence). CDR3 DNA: TGTGCCAGCGGAGTAGCGGGAAGGTGGGATACGCAGTATTTT. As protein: CASGVAGRWDTQYF.

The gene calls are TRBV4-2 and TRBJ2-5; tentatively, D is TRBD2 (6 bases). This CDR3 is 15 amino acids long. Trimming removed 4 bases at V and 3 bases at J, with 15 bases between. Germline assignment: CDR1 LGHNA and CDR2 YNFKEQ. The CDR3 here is CASSLERAAKETQYF. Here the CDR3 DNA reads TGTGCCAGCAGCCTGGAGCGGGCGGCTAAAGAGACCCAGTACTTC.

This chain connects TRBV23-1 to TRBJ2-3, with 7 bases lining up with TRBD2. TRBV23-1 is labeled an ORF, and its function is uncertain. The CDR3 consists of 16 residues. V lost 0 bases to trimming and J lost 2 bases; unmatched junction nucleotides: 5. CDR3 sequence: CASSQSGGLYTDTQYF. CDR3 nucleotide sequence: TGCGCCAGCAGTCAATCGGGAGGGCTTTACACAGATACGCAGTATTTT.

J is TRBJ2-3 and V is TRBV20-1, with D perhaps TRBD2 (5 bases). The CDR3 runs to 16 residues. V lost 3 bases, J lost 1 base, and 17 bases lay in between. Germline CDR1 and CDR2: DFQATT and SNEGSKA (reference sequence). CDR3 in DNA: TGCAGTGCTAGTGGTGTAATCAGCGGACGCACAGATACGCAGTATTTT. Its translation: CSASGVISGRTDTQYF.

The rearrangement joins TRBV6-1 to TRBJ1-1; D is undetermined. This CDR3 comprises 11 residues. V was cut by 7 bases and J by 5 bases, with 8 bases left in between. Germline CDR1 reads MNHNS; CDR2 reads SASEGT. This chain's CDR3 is CASMAETEAFF. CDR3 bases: TGTGCCAGCATGGCGGAAACTGAAGCTTTCTTT.

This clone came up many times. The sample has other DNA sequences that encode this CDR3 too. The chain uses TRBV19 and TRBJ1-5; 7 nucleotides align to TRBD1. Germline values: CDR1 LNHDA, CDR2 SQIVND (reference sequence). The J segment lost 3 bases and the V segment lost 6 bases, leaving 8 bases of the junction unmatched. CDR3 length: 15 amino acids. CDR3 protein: CASSTRTGLNQPQHF. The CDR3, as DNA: TGTGCCAGTAGCACCCGGACAGGCCTCAATCAGCCCCAGCATTTT.

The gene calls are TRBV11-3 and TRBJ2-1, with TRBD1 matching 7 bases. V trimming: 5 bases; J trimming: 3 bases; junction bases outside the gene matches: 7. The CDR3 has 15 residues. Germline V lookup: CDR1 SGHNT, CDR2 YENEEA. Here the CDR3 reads CASSARQGSYNEQFF. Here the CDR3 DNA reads TGTGCCAGCAGCGCCCGACAGGGAAGCTACAATGAGCAGTTCTTC.

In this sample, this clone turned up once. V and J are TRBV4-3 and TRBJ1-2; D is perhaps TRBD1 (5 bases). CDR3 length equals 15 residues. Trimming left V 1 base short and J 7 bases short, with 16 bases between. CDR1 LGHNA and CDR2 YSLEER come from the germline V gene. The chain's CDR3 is CASSQAAQGGSGYTF. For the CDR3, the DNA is TGCGCCAGCAGCCAAGCGGCGCAGGGTGGTTCTGGCTACACCTTC.

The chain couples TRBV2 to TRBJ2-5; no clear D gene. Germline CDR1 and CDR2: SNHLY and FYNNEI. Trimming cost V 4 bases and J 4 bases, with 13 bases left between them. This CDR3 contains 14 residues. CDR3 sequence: CASSGRSKRETQYF. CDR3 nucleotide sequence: TGTGCCAGCAGTGGCCGCTCTAAGAGAGAGACCCAGTACTTC.

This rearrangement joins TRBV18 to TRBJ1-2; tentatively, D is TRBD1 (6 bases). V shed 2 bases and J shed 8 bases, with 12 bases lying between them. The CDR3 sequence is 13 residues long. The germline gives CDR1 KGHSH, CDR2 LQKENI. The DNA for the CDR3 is TGTGCCAGCTCACCATTTACAGGGAGCGGCTACACCTTC. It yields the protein CASSPFTGSGYTF. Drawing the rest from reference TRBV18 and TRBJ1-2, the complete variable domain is NAGVMQNPRHLVRRRGQEARLRCSPMKGHSHVYWYRQLPEEGLKFMVYLQKENIIDESGMPKERFSAEFPKEGPSILRIQQVVRGDSAAYFCASSPFTGSGYTFGSGTRLTVV.

The CDR3 bases are TGTGCCAGCTCTGACAGGGGGGAAGGCATTCAGTACTTC. It is translated as CASSDRGEGIQYF. The chain links TRBV6-5 to TRBJ2-4; 9 bases match TRBD1. J was trimmed by 9 bases and V by 8 bases; bases with no gene match: 8. The CDR3 has 13 amino acids. Germline lookup yields CDR1 MNHEY and CDR2 SVGAGI.

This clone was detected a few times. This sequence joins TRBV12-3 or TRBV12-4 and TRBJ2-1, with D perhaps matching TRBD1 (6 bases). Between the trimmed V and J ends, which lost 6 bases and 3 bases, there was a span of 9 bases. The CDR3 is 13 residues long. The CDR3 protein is CASRWDIYNEQFF. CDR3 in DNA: TGTGCCAGCAGGTGGGACATCTACAATGAGCAGTTCTTC.

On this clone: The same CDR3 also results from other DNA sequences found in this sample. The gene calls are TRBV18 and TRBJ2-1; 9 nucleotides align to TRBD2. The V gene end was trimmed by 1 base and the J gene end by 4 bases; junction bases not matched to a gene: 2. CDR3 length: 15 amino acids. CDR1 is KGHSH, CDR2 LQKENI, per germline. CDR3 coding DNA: TGTGCCAGCTCACCACTAGCGGGGGTATACAATGAGCAGTTCTTC. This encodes CASSPLAGVYNEQFF.

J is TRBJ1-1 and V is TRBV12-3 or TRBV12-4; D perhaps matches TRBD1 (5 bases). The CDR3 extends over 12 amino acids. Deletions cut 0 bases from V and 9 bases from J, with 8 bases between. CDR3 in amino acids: CASSLAGRKAFF. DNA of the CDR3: TGTGCCAGCAGTTTAGCGGGGCGCAAAGCTTTCTTT.

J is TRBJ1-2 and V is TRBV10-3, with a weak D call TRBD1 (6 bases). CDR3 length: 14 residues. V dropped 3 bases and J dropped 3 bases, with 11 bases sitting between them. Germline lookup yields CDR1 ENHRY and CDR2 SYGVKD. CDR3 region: CAISEQGGDYGYTF. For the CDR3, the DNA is TGTGCCATCAGTGAACAGGGTGGGGACTATGGCTACACCTTC.

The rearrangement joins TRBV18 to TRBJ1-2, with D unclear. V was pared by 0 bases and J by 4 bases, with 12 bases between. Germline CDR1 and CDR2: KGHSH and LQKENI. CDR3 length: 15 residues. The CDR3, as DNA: TGTGCCAGCTCACCACCACGGGGTTCCGGCTATGGCTACACCTTC. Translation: CASSPPRGSGYGYTF.

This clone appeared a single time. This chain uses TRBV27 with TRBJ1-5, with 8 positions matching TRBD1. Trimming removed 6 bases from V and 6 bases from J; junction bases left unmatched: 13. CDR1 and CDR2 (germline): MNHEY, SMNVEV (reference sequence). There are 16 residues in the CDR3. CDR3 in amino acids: CASRRGSGQDGQPQHF. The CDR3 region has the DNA TGTGCCAGCAGGAGAGGGTCGGGACAGGACGGTCAGCCCCAGCATTTT.

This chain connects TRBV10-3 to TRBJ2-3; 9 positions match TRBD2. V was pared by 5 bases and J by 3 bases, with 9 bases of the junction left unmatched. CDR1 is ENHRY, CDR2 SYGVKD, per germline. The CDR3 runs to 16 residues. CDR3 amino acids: CAISRVAGAGTDTQYF. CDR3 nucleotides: TGTGCCATCAGTCGAGTAGCGGGAGCTGGAACAGATACGCAGTATTTT.

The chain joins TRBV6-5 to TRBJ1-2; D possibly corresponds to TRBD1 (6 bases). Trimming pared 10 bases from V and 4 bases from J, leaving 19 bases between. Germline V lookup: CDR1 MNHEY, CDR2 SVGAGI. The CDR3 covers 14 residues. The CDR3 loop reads CAISQRGRGYGYTF. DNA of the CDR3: TGTGCCATCTCCCAACGGGGCAGGGGCTATGGCTACACCTTC.

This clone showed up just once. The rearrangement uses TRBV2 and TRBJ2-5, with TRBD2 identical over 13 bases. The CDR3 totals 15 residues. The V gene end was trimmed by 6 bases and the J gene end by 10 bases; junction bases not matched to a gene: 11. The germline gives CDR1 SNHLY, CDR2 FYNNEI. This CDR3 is CASSPNTSGGEGQYF. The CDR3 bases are TGTGCCAGCAGCCCGAATACTAGCGGGGGGGAGGGCCAGTACTTC.

CDR3 DNA: TGTGCCAGCAGCCCCACCTCTAGCGGGAGGGCCTATGAGCAGTTCTTC. It yields the protein CASSPTSSGRAYEQFF. The gene calls are TRBV3-1 (or the pseudogene TRBV3-2) and TRBJ2-1; 12 bases are shared with TRBD2. With V trimmed by 4 bases and J by 8 bases, 9 bases remained unmatched. CDR1 and CDR2 from the germline V gene are LGHDT and YNNKEL (reference sequence). The CDR3 extends over 16 amino acids.

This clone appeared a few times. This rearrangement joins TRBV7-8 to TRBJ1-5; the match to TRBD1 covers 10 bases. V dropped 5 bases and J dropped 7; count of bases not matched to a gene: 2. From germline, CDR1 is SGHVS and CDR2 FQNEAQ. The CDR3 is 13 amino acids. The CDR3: CASSGDRGQPQHF. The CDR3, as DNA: TGTGCCAGCAGCGGGGACAGGGGACAGCCCCAGCATTTT. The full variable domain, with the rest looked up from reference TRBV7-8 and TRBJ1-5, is GAGVSQSPRYKVAKRGQDVALRCDPISGHVSLFWYQQALGQGPEFLTYFQNEAQLDKSGLPSDRFFAERPEGSVSTLKIQRTQQEDSAVYLCASSGDRGQPQHFGDGTRLSIL.